The rows below give T cell receptor beta chains drawn from one sample of a study of technical replicates of blood from several donors. The repertoire was sequenced with immunoSEQ multiplex PCR; TCRdb's copy has only in-frame clones and lacks some. Of some 80,000 clones listed, 90% to 98% are singletons. Source material: T cells isolated from PBMCs. The receptors were sampled from a human donor in good health. Both conserved end residues are part of each CDR3. Fields, in order: V gene, D gene, clone size, J gene, CDR3 protein, CDR3 DNA. A D gene is named only where the DNA matches it firmly. The size of a clone is reported for some rows only, either as once, few or many, or as a class for expanded clones.

v_call: TRBV7-2; d_call: NA; clone_size: NA; j_call: TRBJ2-5; cdr3_aa: CASSGETGPQETQYF; cdr3_nt: TGTGCCAGCAGCGGCGAGACAGGACCCCAAGAGACCCAGTACTTC
v_call: TRBV19; d_call: NA; clone_size: NA; j_call: TRBJ1-2; cdr3_aa: CASSRQNYGYTF; cdr3_nt: TGTGCCAGTAGTAGACAGAACTATGGCTACACCTTC
v_call: TRBV5-1; d_call: NA; clone_size: NA; j_call: TRBJ2-2; cdr3_aa: CASSLADSNTGELFF; cdr3_nt: TGCGCCAGCAGCTTGGCGGACAGTAACACCGGGGAGCTGTTTTTT
v_call: TRBV4-3; d_call: TRBD2; clone_size: NA; j_call: TRBJ2-7; cdr3_aa: CASSQKLGGYFYEQYF; cdr3_nt: TGCGCCAGCAGCCAAAAGCTCGGGGGGTATTTCTACGAGCAGTACTTC
v_call: TRBV29-1; d_call: TRBD2; clone_size: NA; j_call: TRBJ2-1; cdr3_aa: CSVATSGDYNEQFF; cdr3_nt: TGCAGCGTGGCGACTAGCGGGGACTACAATGAGCAGTTCTTC
v_call: TRBV27; d_call: NA; clone_size: NA; j_call: TRBJ2-3; cdr3_aa: CASSLISALSTDTQYF; cdr3_nt: TGTGCCAGCAGTTTAATAAGCGCCCTTAGCACAGATACGCAGTATTTT
v_call: TRBV6-1; d_call: TRBD1; clone_size: NA; j_call: TRBJ2-5; cdr3_aa: CASSVYRGRQETQYF; cdr3_nt: TGTGCCAGCAGTGTCTACAGGGGGAGGCAAGAGACCCAGTACTTC
v_call: TRBV5-5; d_call: NA; clone_size: once; j_call: TRBJ2-7; cdr3_aa: CASSLEVRSYEQYF; cdr3_nt: TGTGCCAGCAGCTTGGAGGTCAGGTCCTACGAGCAGTACTTC
v_call: TRBV25-1; d_call: NA; clone_size: NA; j_call: TRBJ2-3; cdr3_aa: CASSAQGTDTQYF; cdr3_nt: TGTGCCAGCAGTGCACAGGGCACAGATACGCAGTATTTT
v_call: TRBV19; d_call: NA; clone_size: NA; j_call: TRBJ1-5; cdr3_aa: CASSVRQSQHF; cdr3_nt: TGTGCCAGTAGTGTAAGACAGAGCCAGCATTTT
v_call: TRBV30; d_call: TRBD1; clone_size: NA; j_call: TRBJ2-7; cdr3_aa: CACLQRGQGEQYF; cdr3_nt: TGTGCCTGCCTCCAAAGAGGACAGGGCGAGCAGTACTTC
v_call: TRBV28; d_call: TRBD2; clone_size: NA; j_call: TRBJ2-5; cdr3_aa: CASSSGTSGYQETQYF; cdr3_nt: TGTGCCAGCAGTAGCGGGACTAGCGGGTACCAAGAGACCCAGTACTTC
v_call: TRBV15; d_call: TRBD1; clone_size: NA; j_call: TRBJ2-7; cdr3_aa: CATSKGGQYEQYF; cdr3_nt: TGTGCCACCAGCAAAGGGGGACAGTACGAGCAGTACTTC
v_call: TRBV11-3; d_call: TRBD2; clone_size: NA; j_call: TRBJ2-1; cdr3_aa: CASSLVTSGYNEQFF; cdr3_nt: TGTGCCAGCAGCTTAGTGACTAGCGGTTACAATGAGCAGTTCTTC
v_call: TRBV9; d_call: NA; clone_size: NA; j_call: TRBJ2-7; cdr3_aa: CASSVDRDYEQYF; cdr3_nt: TGTGCCAGCAGCGTAGACAGGGACTACGAGCAGTACTTC
v_call: TRBV15; d_call: NA; clone_size: once; j_call: TRBJ2-2; cdr3_aa: CATSRDGPDSGELFF; cdr3_nt: TGTGCCACCAGCAGAGATGGACCGGACTCCGGGGAGCTGTTTTTT
v_call: TRBV27; d_call: NA; clone_size: NA; j_call: TRBJ1-1; cdr3_aa: CASSLSVVGGTEAFF; cdr3_nt: TGTGCCAGCAGTTTATCGGTCGTAGGGGGAACTGAAGCTTTCTTT